Presented here are 25 T cell receptor beta chains from one specimen sequenced in a study of blood T cell repertoires in COVID-19. Method: immunoSEQ multiplex PCR; TCRdb's copy keeps in-frame clones and lacks some. The table lists about 160,000 clones, approximately 80% of them singletons, with roughly 9.2% in the top ten. The sequenced sample was peripheral blood. The receptors were sampled from a woman older than 75 with active or convalescent COVID-19.

V gene TRBV7-9 combines with J gene TRBJ2-1; D call uncertain. The length of the CDR3 is 15 residues. Germline V gene sequence: CDR1 SEHNR, CDR2 FQNEAQ (reference sequence). Trimming removed 1 base at V and 3 bases at J, with 10 bases between. In nucleotides, the CDR3 is TGTGCCAGCAGCTTAGGCTCAGAGCGCTACAATGAGCAGTTCTTC. Translated, it gives CASSLGSERYNEQFF.

About this clone itself: This specimen includes other DNA sequences encoding the same CDR3. The CDR3 sequence is CAIGQNTEAFF. CDR3 DNA: TGTGCCATCGGACAGAACACTGAAGCTTTCTTT. The rearrangement links TRBV10-3 to TRBJ1-1; the D gene is possibly TRBD1 (5 bases). Germline values: CDR1 ENHRY, CDR2 SYGVKD. The V and J ends lost 8 bases and 1 base respectively, with 5 bases between them. The CDR3 has 11 amino acids.

The chain is built from TRBV7-9 and TRBJ1-2; D is uncertain. Germline V lookup: CDR1 SEHNR, CDR2 FQNEAQ (reference sequence). This CDR3 region has 13 residues. V shed 5 bases and J shed 2 bases, with 9 bases lying between them. The CDR3 sequence is CASSERRNYGYTF. The CDR3 DNA reads TGTGCCAGCAGCGAACGCAGAAACTATGGCTACACCTTC. The variable domain in full, completed from reference TRBV7-9 and TRBJ1-2, reads DTGVSQNPRHKITKRGQNVTFRCDPISEHNRLYWYRQTLGQGPEFLTYFQNEAQLEKSRLLSDRFSAERPKGSFSTLEIQRTEQGDSAMYLCASSERRNYGYTFGSGTRLTVV.

CDR3: CASSLTGVNTEAFF. CDR3 in DNA: TGCGCCAGCAGCTTGACAGGGGTGAACACTGAAGCTTTCTTT. The V and J genes are TRBV5-1 and TRBJ1-1, with 7 bases identical to TRBD1. CDR1 SGHRS and CDR2 YFSETQ come from the germline V gene. The CDR3 has 14 residues. V gave up 1 base and J gave up 0 bases; unmatched junction bases: 0.

This clone was observed a few times. The chain combines TRBV7-2 with TRBJ1-1, with a tentative D call TRBD1 (6 bases). The CDR3 runs to 13 residues. Trimming stripped 2 bases from V and 11 bases from J, with 15 bases between. CDR1 and CDR2 from the germline V gene are SGHTA and FQGNSA. The CDR3 is CASSLYQGRIAFF. The CDR3 region has the DNA TGTGCCAGCAGCTTATATCAGGGGCGGATTGCTTTCTTT.

This rearrangement joins TRBV27 to TRBJ1-1, with a tentative D call TRBD1 (5 bases). The CDR3 runs 14 residues. V was trimmed by 6 bases and J by 0 bases, leaving 11 bases between them. The germline CDR1 and CDR2 sequences are MNHEY and SMNVEV (reference sequence). CDR3 nucleotide sequence: TGTGCCAGCAGGTGGACGGACATGAACACTGAAGCTTTCTTT. Translating gives CASRWTDMNTEAFF.

V usage is TRBV7-9 and J usage is TRBJ2-5; TRBD2 is a possible D gene (5 bases). CDR3 size: 15 residues. Trimming stripped 5 bases from V and 2 bases from J, with 15 bases between. Germline V CDR1 and CDR2: SEHNR, FQNEAQ (reference sequence). Here the CDR3 DNA reads TGTGCCAGCAGCGAAAATGGACTTACACAAGAGACCCAGTACTTC. Residues: CASSENGLTQETQYF.

The rearrangement joins TRBV5-1 to TRBJ2-6; 10 nucleotides align to TRBD1. Germline loops: CDR1 SGHRS, CDR2 YFSETQ. The CDR3 consists of 18 residues. V was clipped by 5 bases and J by 1 base; unmatched bases: 9. The CDR3 DNA reads as TGCGCCAGCAGAGAGGCGGGACAGGGGTCATCTGGGGCCAACGTCCTGACTTTC. Residues: CASREAGQGSSGANVLTF.

CDR3 amino acids: CASSSDRGPGTEAFF. The CDR3 region has the DNA TGTGCCAGCAGTTCCGACAGGGGCCCGGGCACTGAAGCTTTCTTT. The chain recombines TRBV27 with TRBJ1-1; TRBD1 matches at 8 bases. The CDR3 has 15 residues. The ends lost 4 bases at V and 4 bases at J; junction bases unmatched: 8. In germline, CDR1 is MNHEY, CDR2 SMNVEV (reference sequence).

The V and J genes are TRBV18 and TRBJ1-3; weak D call: TRBD1 (5 bases). The CDR3 covers 16 residues. Germline V lookup: CDR1 KGHSH, CDR2 LQKENI. Deletions cut 4 bases from V and 0 bases from J, with 13 bases between. DNA of the CDR3: TGTGCCAGCTCACTAGACCCAGGGATCTCTGGAAACACCATATATTTT. Residues: CASSLDPGISGNTIYF. Combining the CDR3 with reference TRBV18 and TRBJ1-3 gives the whole variable domain NAGVMQNPRHLVRRRGQEARLRCSPMKGHSHVYWYRQLPEEGLKFMVYLQKENIIDESGMPKERFSAEFPKEGPSILRIQQVVRGDSAAYFCASSLDPGISGNTIYFGEGSWLTVV.

Here the CDR3 DNA reads TGTGCCAGCAGTTTATACGGGACAGGGGGCGGCTACGAGCAGTACTTC. Translation: CASSLYGTGGGYEQYF. The chain carries TRBV6-5 and TRBJ2-7; 12 positions match TRBD1. With V trimmed by 4 bases and J by 3 bases, 7 bases remained unmatched. CDR3 length: 16 residues. CDR1 is MNHEY and CDR2 is SVGAGI in the germline V gene.

V and J are TRBV6-6 and TRBJ1-2; 9 nucleotides match TRBD1. CDR3 length: 15 residues. Per germline, CDR1 MNHNY and CDR2 SVGAGI (reference sequence). With V trimmed by 2 bases and J by 6 bases, 7 bases remained unmatched. The CDR3 DNA reads TGTGCCAGCAGTTACGCCGGGACAGGGCTTAATGGCTACACCTTC. Amino acid sequence: CASSYAGTGLNGYTF.

The chain links TRBV6-6 to TRBJ1-5, with 10 bases fitting TRBD1. The CDR3 spans 16 residues. Unmatched junction bases numbered 9, after V lost 10 bases and J lost 0 bases. Germline assignment: CDR1 MNHNY and CDR2 SVGAGI (reference sequence). The CDR3 DNA follows: TGTGCCACCATCGACAGGGGGCAAGATAGCAATCAGCCCCAGCATTTT. Protein product: CATIDRGQDSNQPQHF.

The chain employs TRBV24-1 and TRBJ2-7; possibly TRBD2 for D (5 bases). Germline V CDR1 and CDR2: KGHDR, SFDVKD. Trimming cost V 4 bases and J 4 bases, with 19 bases left between them. The CDR3 runs to 16 residues. Here the CDR3 reads CATSDHPDPSGYEQYF. In nucleotides, the CDR3 is TGTGCCACCAGTGACCATCCGGACCCCTCGGGGTACGAGCAGTACTTC.

The V gene is TRBV19, the J gene TRBJ2-6; possibly TRBD1 for D (5 bases). The V end was cut by 3 bases, the J end by 1 base, with 16 bases between. CDR1 and CDR2 (germline): LNHDA, SQIVND (reference sequence). The length of the CDR3 is 18 residues. The CDR3 sequence: CASSIISGRASGANVLTF. DNA of the CDR3: TGTGCCAGTAGTATTATTTCGGGCAGGGCTTCTGGGGCCAACGTCCTGACTTTC.

The chain recombines TRBV2 with TRBJ2-5; possibly TRBD2 for D (5 bases). CDR1 is SNHLY, CDR2 FYNNEI, per germline. The CDR3 contains 17 residues. V shed 3 bases and J shed 2 bases, with 19 bases lying between them. The CDR3 sequence: CASSDPVGYRGQETQYF. The CDR3 DNA is TGTGCCAGCAGTGACCCGGTGGGCTACCGAGGGCAAGAGACCCAGTACTTC.

This chain connects TRBV7-2 to TRBJ2-1, with D unclear. Germline V lookup: CDR1 SGHTA, CDR2 FQGNSA. The CDR3 totals 14 residues. V was shortened by 2 bases and J by 8 bases, with 13 bases between the two germline ends. The DNA for the CDR3 is TGTGCCAGCAGCTTACAGCGACCTTCGGATGAGCAGTTCTTC. This codes for CASSLQRPSDEQFF.

The DNA for the CDR3 is TGTGCCAGCACCCCCGGGACTAACACAGATACGCAGTATTTT. It specifies CASTPGTNTDTQYF. This sequence joins TRBV9 and TRBJ2-3; 7 bases fit TRBD2. V shed 6 bases and J 2 bases; nucleotides not matched to a gene: 6. The CDR3 length is 14 residues. Per the germline V gene, CDR1 is SGDLS and CDR2 is YYNGEE.

The table lists this clone with a count of one. The junction departs from the called germline gene at one end, perhaps through a read error. V gene TRBV5-8 combines with J gene TRBJ1-2; 7 positions match TRBD1. The CDR3 length is 11 residues. Germline CDR1 and CDR2: SGHTS and YDEGEE. This CDR3 reads CASSLWDSYYF. The CDR3 nucleotides read TGTGCCAGCAGCTTGTGGGACAGTTATTACTTC.

This rearrangement joins TRBV5-4 to TRBJ2-1; 10 bases line up with TRBD1. After removal of 2 bases from V and 6 bases from J, the junction contained 5 bases not matched to a gene. Germline CDR1 is SGHNT and CDR2 is YYREEE (reference sequence). The CDR3 runs 15 residues. The CDR3 loop reads CASSLGTGDFNEQFF. In DNA, the CDR3 is TGTGCCAGCAGCTTAGGGACAGGGGATTTCAATGAGCAGTTCTTC.

The chain recombines TRBV6-2 or TRBV6-3 with TRBJ1-1; TRBD1 matches 9 bases. The trim removed 0 bases at V and 4 bases at J, leaving 12 bases unmatched. Germline V gene lookup returns CDR1 MNHEY and CDR2 SVGEGT. The CDR3 is 18 amino acids. This CDR3 is CASSYSRQGGAMSTEAFF. The CDR3, as DNA: TGTGCCAGCAGTTACTCGAGACAGGGGGGAGCCATGAGCACTGAAGCTTTCTTT.

The gene calls are TRBV7-2 and TRBJ2-2; D is possibly TRBD2 (7 bases). V was clipped by 2 bases and J by 1 base, with 11 bases between them. The CDR3 has 16 amino acids. Germline CDR1 SGHTA, CDR2 FQGNSA. The CDR3 DNA sequence: TGTGCCAGCAGCTTAATGCGGGGGCTGAACACCGGGGAGCTGTTTTTT. Translation: CASSLMRGLNTGELFF. The variable domain in full, with the rest retrieved from reference TRBV7-2 and TRBJ2-2, is GAGVSQSPSNKVTEKGKDVELRCDPISGHTALYWYRQSLGQGLEFLIYFQGNSAPDKSGLPSDRFSAERTGGSVSTLTIQRTQQEDSAVYLCASSLMRGLNTGELFFGEGSRLTVL.

With regard to this clone: Other DNA sequences of this sample code for an identical CDR3. V is TRBV7-9 and J is TRBJ1-1, with 7 bases aligning to TRBD1. The CDR3 runs to 14 residues. The V gene end was trimmed by 5 bases and the J gene end by 1 base; junction bases not matched to a gene: 4. Per germline, CDR1 SEHNR and CDR2 FQNEAQ (reference sequence). The CDR3 bases are TGTGCCAGCAGCCCAAGACAGGGGAACACTGAAGCTTTCTTT. This encodes CASSPRQGNTEAFF.

The rearrangement links TRBV19 to TRBJ1-5; a weak D match, TRBD1 (5 bases). The CDR3 has 13 residues. The V end lost 7 bases, the J end lost 4 bases, and 11 bases lay between the germline ends. The germline CDR1 and CDR2 sequences are LNHDA and SQIVND (reference sequence). CDR3 in amino acids: CASKGQDNQPQHF. The CDR3 DNA reads TGTGCCAGTAAGGGGCAGGATAATCAGCCCCAGCATTTT.

This clone was detected only a few times. The chain employs TRBV6-5 and TRBJ2-5; unclear D gene. The germline gives CDR1 MNHEY, CDR2 SVGAGI. V was shortened by 0 bases and J by 2 bases, with 13 bases between the two germline ends. The CDR3 has 16 residues. Here the CDR3 DNA reads TGTGCCAGCAGTTACTCACCGACACCTACACAAGAGACCCAGTACTTC. Translated: CASSYSPTPTQETQYF.